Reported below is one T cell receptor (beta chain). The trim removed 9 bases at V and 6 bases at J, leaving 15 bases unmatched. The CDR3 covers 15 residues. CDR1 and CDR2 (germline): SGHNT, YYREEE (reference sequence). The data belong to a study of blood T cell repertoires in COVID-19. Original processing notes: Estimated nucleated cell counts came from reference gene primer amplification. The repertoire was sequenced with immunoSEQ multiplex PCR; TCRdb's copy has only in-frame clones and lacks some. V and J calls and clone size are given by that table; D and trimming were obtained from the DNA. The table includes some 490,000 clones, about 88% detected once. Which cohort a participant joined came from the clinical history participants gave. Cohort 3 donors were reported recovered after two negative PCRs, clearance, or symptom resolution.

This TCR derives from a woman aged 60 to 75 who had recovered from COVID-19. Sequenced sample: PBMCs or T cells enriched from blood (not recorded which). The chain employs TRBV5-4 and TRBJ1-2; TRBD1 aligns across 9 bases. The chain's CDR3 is CAITNPGQGTNGYTF. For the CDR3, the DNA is TGTGCCATTACGAACCCGGGACAGGGAACCAATGGCTACACCTTC.